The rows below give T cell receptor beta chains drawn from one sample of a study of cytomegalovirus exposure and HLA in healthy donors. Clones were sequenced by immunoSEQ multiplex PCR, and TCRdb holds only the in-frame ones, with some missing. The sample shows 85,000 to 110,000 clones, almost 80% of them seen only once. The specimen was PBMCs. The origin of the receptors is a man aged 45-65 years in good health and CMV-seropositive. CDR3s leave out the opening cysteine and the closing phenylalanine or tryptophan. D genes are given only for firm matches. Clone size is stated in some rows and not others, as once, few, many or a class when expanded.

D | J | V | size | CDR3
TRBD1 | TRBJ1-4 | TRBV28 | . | ASRAGTGTEKLF
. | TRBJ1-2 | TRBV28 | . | ASTTSRDIGGYT
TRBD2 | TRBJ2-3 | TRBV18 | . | ASSQVSSGRTDTQY
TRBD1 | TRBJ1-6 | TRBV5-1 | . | ASTRDRATDSPLH
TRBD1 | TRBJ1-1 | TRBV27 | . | ASSLRGPVNTEAF
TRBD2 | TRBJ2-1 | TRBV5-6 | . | ASRTSGRAVGNEQF
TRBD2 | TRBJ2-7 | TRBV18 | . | ASSPQKREGSEQY
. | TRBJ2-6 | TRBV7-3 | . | ASSLTADSSGANVLT
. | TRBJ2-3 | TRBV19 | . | ASSMAGVADTQY
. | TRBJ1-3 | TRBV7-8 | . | ASSLTGFFGNTIY
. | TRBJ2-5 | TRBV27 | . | ASSTLTVPQETQY
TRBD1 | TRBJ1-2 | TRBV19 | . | ASSTTGDYGYT
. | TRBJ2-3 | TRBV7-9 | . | ASSLAWSFEEADTQY
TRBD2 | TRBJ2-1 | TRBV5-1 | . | ASSLGAAGGNNEQF
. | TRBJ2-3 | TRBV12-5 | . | ASGLMTIPPRGTDTQY
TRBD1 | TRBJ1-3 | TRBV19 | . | ASSTGTGDGNTIY
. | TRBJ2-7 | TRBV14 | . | ASSHRAYEQY
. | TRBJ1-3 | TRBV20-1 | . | SAKTGNTIY
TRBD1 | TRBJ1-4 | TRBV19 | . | ASSKTGINEKLF
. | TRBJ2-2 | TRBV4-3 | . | ASSQGYSRDTGELF
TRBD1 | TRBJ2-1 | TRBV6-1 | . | ASSNYRGLGNEQF
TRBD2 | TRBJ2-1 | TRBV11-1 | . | ASKGSGLAGHTPYNEQF
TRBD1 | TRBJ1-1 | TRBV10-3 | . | ATRTGGNTEAF
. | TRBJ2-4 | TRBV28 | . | ASSPGATAGRGTKNIQY
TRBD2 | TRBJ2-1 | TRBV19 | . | ASSPGGGGRNNEQF
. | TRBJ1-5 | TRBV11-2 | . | ASSSSYSQPQH
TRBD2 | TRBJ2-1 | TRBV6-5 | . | ASSYSAGGSYNEQF
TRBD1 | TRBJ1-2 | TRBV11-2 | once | ASSLDAGTGYGYT
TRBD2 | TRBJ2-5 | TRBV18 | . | ASSPPRLAVQETQY
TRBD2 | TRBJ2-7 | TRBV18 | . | ASSPSGRAFYEQY
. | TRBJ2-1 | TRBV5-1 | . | ASSLEPGGQWAISEQF
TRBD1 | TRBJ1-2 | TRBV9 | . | ASSVGTGRYGYT
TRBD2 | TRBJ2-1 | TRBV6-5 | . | ASRGTNGTYNEQF
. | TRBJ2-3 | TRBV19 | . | ASSIGSSSAPTDTQY
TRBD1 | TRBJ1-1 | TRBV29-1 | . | SVEQGDTEAF
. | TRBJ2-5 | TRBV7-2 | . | ASSSLVETQY
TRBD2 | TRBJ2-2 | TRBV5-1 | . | ASSLVSSGSGNTGELF
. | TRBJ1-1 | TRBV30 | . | AWGGMSVTEAF
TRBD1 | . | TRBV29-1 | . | SVDGDSYEQY